This T cell receptor (beta chain) was retrieved from a study of post-analysis software for immune sequencing data. Findings and limits, study-wide: TRBV5-6, TRBV5-1 and TRBV20-1 were among roughly five TRBV segments more frequent in patients than controls.

Regarding this clonotype: Its cognate antigen is unknown.

Prepared libraries of TCR beta cDNA carried unique molecular identifiers. Each CDR3 protein gets one entry after TCRdb re-called the PCR reads with MiXCR. The sample carries 750,000 to 950,000 distinct CDR3 sequences, about 53% recorded once. Per the germline V gene, CDR1 is LGHDT and CDR2 is YNNKEL (reference sequence). V was cut by 4 bases and J by 6 bases, with 11 bases left in between. The CDR3 is 13 amino acids. The receptor was isolated from a girl aged 10 to 17 with multiple sclerosis. The sample consisted of blood. This chain connects TRBV3-1 to TRBJ2-3, with a weak D call TRBD2 (5 bases). The CDR3 sequence: CASSRGWSDTQYF. As DNA, the CDR3 is TGTGCCAGCAGCCGCGGGTGGAGCGATACGCAGTATTTT.